This record looks at one TCR beta chain sequence and its context. This sample was included in a study of blood T cell repertoires in COVID-19. Study summary: COVID-19 samples from acute and convalescent phases originated in the United States, Italy and Spain. From T cells, B-cell-depleted T cells, or PBMCs came the material, which was cDNA or gDNA.

In the original processing: The assay estimated nucleated cells by amplifying reference gene primers. TCRdb's table, derived via immunoSEQ multiplex PCR, lists solely in-frame clones and lacks some. V and J calls plus clone size are reproduced from that table; the DNA served to infer D and trimming. This table holds about 180,000 clones, approximately 88% found once. Germline V CDR1 and CDR2: MNHEY, SVGAGI. This CDR3 has 15 residues. V was pared by 0 bases and J by 0 bases, with 6 bases between. V gene TRBV6-5 combines with J gene TRBJ1-3; D unresolved. The material sequenced was peripheral blood. This receptor was identified in a woman between 25 and 40 years old with acute or convalescent COVID-19. The CDR3 DNA sequence: TGTGCCAGCAGTTACTCGACTTACTCTGGAAACACCATATATTTT. Residues: CASSYSTYSGNTIYF.